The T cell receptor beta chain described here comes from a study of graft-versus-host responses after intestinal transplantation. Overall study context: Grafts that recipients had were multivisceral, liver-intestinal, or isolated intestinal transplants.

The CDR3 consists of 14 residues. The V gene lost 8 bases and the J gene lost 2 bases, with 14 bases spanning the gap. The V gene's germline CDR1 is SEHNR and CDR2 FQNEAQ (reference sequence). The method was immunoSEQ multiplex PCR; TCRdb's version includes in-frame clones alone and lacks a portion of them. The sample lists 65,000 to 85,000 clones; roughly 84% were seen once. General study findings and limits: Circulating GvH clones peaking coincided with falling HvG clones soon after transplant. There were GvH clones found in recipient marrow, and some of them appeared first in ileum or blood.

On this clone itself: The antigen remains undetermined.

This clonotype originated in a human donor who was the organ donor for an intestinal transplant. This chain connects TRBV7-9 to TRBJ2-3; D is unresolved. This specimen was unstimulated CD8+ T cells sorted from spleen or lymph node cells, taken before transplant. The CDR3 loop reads CASAPVPLTDTQYF. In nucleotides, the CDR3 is TGTGCCAGCGCCCCCGTCCCCCTCACAGATACGCAGTATTTT.